The clone carrying this TCR beta chain was observed a single time. Antigen unknown. The entry originates in a study of cytomegalovirus exposure and HLA in healthy donors. Healthy people donating bone marrow made up the donors. Regarding the study as a whole: In a later analysis, TCR beta V- and J-gene trimming showed a link to a missense DCLRE1C variant. Across HLA loci, a later analysis found differing TCR association rates, with DRB1 most and HLA-C fewest.

Amplification used 60 Vbeta primers and 13 Jbeta primers. Measured with immunoSEQ multiplex PCR; TCRdb has only the in-frame clones, and not every one. The repertoire holds fewer than 90,000 clones, with around three quarters as singletons. The sample taken for sequencing was PBMCs. The clonotype was recovered from a woman between 45 and 65 years old in good health and CMV-seropositive.

The chain's CDR3 is CASSVESSGGTQYF. CDR3 coding DNA: TGTGCCAGCAGCGTAGAGTCTAGCGGGGGGACCCAGTACTTC. This chain connects TRBV9 to TRBJ2-5, with TRBD2 matching over 10 bases. CDR3 length: 14 residues. J gave up 7 bases and V 0 bases, and 3 bases lay outside the gene matches. The germline CDR1 and CDR2 sequences are SGDLS and YYNGEE.